Listed below are T cell receptor beta chains from one sample, sequenced in a study of blood T cell repertoires in COVID-19. This table comes from immunoSEQ multiplex PCR, and its TCRdb copy is limited to in-frame clones, with some not included. The sample records just under 60,000 clones, around nine tenths being singletons. The sequencing input was peripheral blood. The receptor set was obtained from a man between 60 and 70 years old with acute or convalescent COVID-19. Each CDR3 is given with its conserved first and last residue. A D gene is named only where the DNA matches it firmly. Size is omitted from some rows. Given values are once, few, many or a class for expanded clones.

v_gene: TRBV5-1; j_gene: TRBJ2-1; d_gene: TRBD2; abundance: -; CDR3nt: TGCGCCAGCAGCCCGGGGGGACTAGCGAGCTACAATGAGCAGTTCTTC; CDR3aa: CASSPGGLASYNEQFF
v_gene: TRBV3-1/TRBV3-2; j_gene: TRBJ2-7; d_gene: TRBD2; abundance: -; CDR3nt: TGTGCCAGCAGCCAAGGACTAGCGACTACCTACGAGCAGTACTTC; CDR3aa: CASSQGLATTYEQYF
v_gene: TRBV21-1; j_gene: TRBJ2-5; d_gene: -; abundance: -; CDR3nt: TGTGCCAGCAGCAAAGGAAATCCTAGCGGTATCCAAGAGACCCAGTACTTC; CDR3aa: CASSKGNPSGIQETQYF
v_gene: TRBV5-1; j_gene: TRBJ2-2; d_gene: -; abundance: -; CDR3nt: TGCGCCAGCAGCCTAGACTCAGTCGGAGAGCTGTTTTTT; CDR3aa: CASSLDSVGELFF
v_gene: TRBV30; j_gene: TRBJ2-7; d_gene: TRBD2; abundance: -; CDR3nt: TGTGCCTGGAGTGTACTCCGGACTAGCGGGAGGGTGCAGTACTTC; CDR3aa: CAWSVLRTSGRVQYF
v_gene: TRBV28; j_gene: TRBJ1-2; d_gene: TRBD1; abundance: -; CDR3nt: TGTGCCAGCAGTGCTACAGGGGTCTATGGCTACACCTTC; CDR3aa: CASSATGVYGYTF
v_gene: TRBV5-1; j_gene: TRBJ2-7; d_gene: TRBD2; abundance: once; CDR3nt: TGCGCCAGCAGCTCTGGAGCTAGCGGGGGGGTAGACGAGCAGTACTTC; CDR3aa: CASSSGASGGVDEQYF
v_gene: TRBV28; j_gene: TRBJ1-4; d_gene: -; abundance: -; CDR3nt: TGTGCCAGCAGTTTAGTACAGGGTGAAAAACTGTTTTTT; CDR3aa: CASSLVQGEKLFF
v_gene: TRBV5-1; j_gene: TRBJ1-5; d_gene: -; abundance: -; CDR3nt: TGCGCCAGCAGCTTGGAAGGGACTGAGAATCAGCCCCAGCATTTT; CDR3aa: CASSLEGTENQPQHF
v_gene: TRBV18; j_gene: TRBJ2-5; d_gene: -; abundance: -; CDR3nt: TGTGCCAGCTCACCCCTGGACTCTTCTCAAGAGACCCAGTACTTC; CDR3aa: CASSPLDSSQETQYF
v_gene: TRBV5-1; j_gene: TRBJ2-3; d_gene: -; abundance: -; CDR3nt: TGCGCCAGCAACGGGGGTTCAGATACGCAGTATTTT; CDR3aa: CASNGGSDTQYF
v_gene: TRBV7-9; j_gene: TRBJ1-3; d_gene: TRBD1; abundance: once; CDR3nt: TGTGCCAGCAGCCCCTGGACAGGGGACTTCGGAAACACCATATATTTT; CDR3aa: CASSPWTGDFGNTIYF
v_gene: TRBV3-1/TRBV3-2; j_gene: TRBJ1-6; d_gene: -; abundance: once; CDR3nt: TGTGCCAGCAGCCAATTTCCGGGTAATTCACCCCTCCACTTT; CDR3aa: CASSQFPGNSPLHF
v_gene: TRBV27; j_gene: TRBJ2-7; d_gene: TRBD1; abundance: -; CDR3nt: TGTGCCAGCAGGGAGACAGGGGCCTACGAGCAGTACTTC; CDR3aa: CASRETGAYEQYF
v_gene: TRBV2; j_gene: TRBJ1-3; d_gene: -; abundance: -; CDR3nt: TGTGCCAGCGGGAGTGAGGGTATTGGAAACACCATATATTTT; CDR3aa: CASGSEGIGNTIYF
v_gene: TRBV19; j_gene: TRBJ2-1; d_gene: TRBD2; abundance: -; CDR3nt: TGTGCCAGTAGTGCTAGCGGGAAGGCTGGTGAGCAGTTCTTC; CDR3aa: CASSASGKAGEQFF
v_gene: TRBV7-6; j_gene: TRBJ2-7; d_gene: TRBD2; abundance: -; CDR3nt: TGTGCCAGCAGCCCGGGATCACTAGCGGGAGGGACAGCGCAGTACTTC; CDR3aa: CASSPGSLAGGTAQYF
v_gene: TRBV27; j_gene: TRBJ2-1; d_gene: TRBD2; abundance: -; CDR3nt: TGTGCCAGCACAAATGGGGCTAGCGGGGTCGGAGCGCACAATGAGCAGTTCTTC; CDR3aa: CASTNGASGVGAHNEQFF
v_gene: TRBV28; j_gene: TRBJ1-5; d_gene: -; abundance: -; CDR3nt: TGTGCCAGCAGTTTGGGGGGGAATAGCAATCAGCCCCAGCATTTT; CDR3aa: CASSLGGNSNQPQHF
v_gene: TRBV30; j_gene: TRBJ1-1; d_gene: TRBD1; abundance: -; CDR3nt: TGTGCCTGGAGGCCAGGGGGCGGTGAAGCTTTCTTT; CDR3aa: CAWRPGGGEAFF
v_gene: TRBV5-1; j_gene: TRBJ2-3; d_gene: TRBD2; abundance: -; CDR3nt: TGCGCCAGCAGCTTGGCCGGGGGGTCAGATACGCAGTATTTT; CDR3aa: CASSLAGGSDTQYF
v_gene: TRBV13; j_gene: TRBJ2-5; d_gene: -; abundance: -; CDR3nt: TGTGCCAGCAGCTTGGGGCCAGAGACCCAGTACTTC; CDR3aa: CASSLGPETQYF
v_gene: TRBV6-5; j_gene: TRBJ1-1; d_gene: TRBD1; abundance: -; CDR3nt: TGTGCCAGCGTTCAATTCAGGGGGCGCGGGGATGAAGCTTTCTTT; CDR3aa: CASVQFRGRGDEAFF
v_gene: TRBV9; j_gene: TRBJ2-1; d_gene: -; abundance: -; CDR3nt: TGTGCCAGCAGCGTTTCTAGTGCTCATGAGCAGTTCTTC; CDR3aa: CASSVSSAHEQFF
v_gene: TRBV9; j_gene: TRBJ2-1; d_gene: TRBD1; abundance: -; CDR3nt: TGTGCCAGCAGCGGCCGGGACAGGGGCCGGACCAATGAGCAGTTCTTC; CDR3aa: CASSGRDRGRTNEQFF
v_gene: TRBV5-1; j_gene: TRBJ2-5; d_gene: -; abundance: -; CDR3nt: TGCGCCAGCGCCCCCAGGCGTGAGGAGACCCAGTACTTC; CDR3aa: CASAPRREETQYF
v_gene: TRBV9; j_gene: TRBJ1-2; d_gene: -; abundance: -; CDR3nt: TGTGCCAGCGAACAGAACTATGGCTACACCTTC; CDR3aa: CASEQNYGYTF
v_gene: TRBV2; j_gene: TRBJ2-2; d_gene: -; abundance: -; CDR3nt: TGTGCCAGCAGTGATGGAGGTCTAGTTAGATACCCCGGGGAGCTGTTTTTT; CDR3aa: CASSDGGLVRYPGELFF
v_gene: TRBV10-3; j_gene: TRBJ1-3; d_gene: -; abundance: -; CDR3nt: TGTGCCATAGGGGAGGGGAGAAACACCATATATTTT; CDR3aa: CAIGEGRNTIYF
v_gene: TRBV9; j_gene: TRBJ1-3; d_gene: -; abundance: once; CDR3nt: TGTGCCAGCAGCGTAGGGGCGAGCTCTGGAAACACCATATATTTT; CDR3aa: CASSVGASSGNTIYF
v_gene: TRBV18; j_gene: TRBJ1-5; d_gene: -; abundance: -; CDR3nt: TGTGCCAGCTCAACTACGGACAGCTGGAATCAGCCCCAGCATTTT; CDR3aa: CASSTTDSWNQPQHF
v_gene: TRBV5-1; j_gene: TRBJ2-7; d_gene: TRBD1; abundance: -; CDR3nt: TGCGCCAGCAGCCACGGGACAGGGGGCACCTACGAGCAGTACTTC; CDR3aa: CASSHGTGGTYEQYF
v_gene: TRBV27; j_gene: TRBJ1-2; d_gene: TRBD1; abundance: -; CDR3nt: TGTGCCAGCAGCCCGCGGACAGGCGTGGGCTACACCTTC; CDR3aa: CASSPRTGVGYTF
v_gene: TRBV30; j_gene: TRBJ1-3; d_gene: -; abundance: -; CDR3nt: TGTGCCTGGAACGGGGGGGCTGGAAACACCATATATTTT; CDR3aa: CAWNGGAGNTIYF
v_gene: TRBV12-5; j_gene: TRBJ1-6; d_gene: TRBD1; abundance: -; CDR3nt: TGTGCTAGTGGTATACTTACCAGGGGGTCCTATAATTCACCCCTCCACTTT; CDR3aa: CASGILTRGSYNSPLHF
v_gene: TRBV29-1; j_gene: TRBJ2-7; d_gene: TRBD2; abundance: -; CDR3nt: TGCAGCGTCGAAGCCAGCGGGAGTCCCGAGCAGTACTTC; CDR3aa: CSVEASGSPEQYF